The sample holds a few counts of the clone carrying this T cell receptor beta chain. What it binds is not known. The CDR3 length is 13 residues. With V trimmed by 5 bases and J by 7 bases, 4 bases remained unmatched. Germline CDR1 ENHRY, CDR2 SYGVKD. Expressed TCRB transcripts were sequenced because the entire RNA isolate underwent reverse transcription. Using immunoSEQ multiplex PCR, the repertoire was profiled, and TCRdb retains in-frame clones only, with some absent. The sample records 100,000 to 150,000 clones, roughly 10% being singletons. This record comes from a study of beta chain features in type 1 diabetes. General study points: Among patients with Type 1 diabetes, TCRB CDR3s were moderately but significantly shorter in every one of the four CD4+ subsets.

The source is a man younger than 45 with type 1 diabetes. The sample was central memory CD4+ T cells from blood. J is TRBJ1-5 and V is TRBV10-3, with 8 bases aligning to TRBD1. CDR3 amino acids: CAISTDRDQPQHF. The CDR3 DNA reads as TGTGCCATCAGTACGGACAGGGACCAGCCCCAGCATTTT.